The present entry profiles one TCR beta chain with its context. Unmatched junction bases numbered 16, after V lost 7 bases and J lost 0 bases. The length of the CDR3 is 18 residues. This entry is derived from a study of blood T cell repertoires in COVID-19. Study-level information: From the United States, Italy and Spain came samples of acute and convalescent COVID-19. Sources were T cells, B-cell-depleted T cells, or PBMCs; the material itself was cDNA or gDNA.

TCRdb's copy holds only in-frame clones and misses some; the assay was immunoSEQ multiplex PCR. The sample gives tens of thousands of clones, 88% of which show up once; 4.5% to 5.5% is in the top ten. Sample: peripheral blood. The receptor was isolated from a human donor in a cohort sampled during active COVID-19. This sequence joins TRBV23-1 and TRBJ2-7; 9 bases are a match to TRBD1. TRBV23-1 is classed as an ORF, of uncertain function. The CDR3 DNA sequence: TGCGCCAGCAAGATACAGGGGGCGCGGGCTAGCGTCTCCTACGAGCAGTACTTC. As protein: CASKIQGARASVSYEQYF.